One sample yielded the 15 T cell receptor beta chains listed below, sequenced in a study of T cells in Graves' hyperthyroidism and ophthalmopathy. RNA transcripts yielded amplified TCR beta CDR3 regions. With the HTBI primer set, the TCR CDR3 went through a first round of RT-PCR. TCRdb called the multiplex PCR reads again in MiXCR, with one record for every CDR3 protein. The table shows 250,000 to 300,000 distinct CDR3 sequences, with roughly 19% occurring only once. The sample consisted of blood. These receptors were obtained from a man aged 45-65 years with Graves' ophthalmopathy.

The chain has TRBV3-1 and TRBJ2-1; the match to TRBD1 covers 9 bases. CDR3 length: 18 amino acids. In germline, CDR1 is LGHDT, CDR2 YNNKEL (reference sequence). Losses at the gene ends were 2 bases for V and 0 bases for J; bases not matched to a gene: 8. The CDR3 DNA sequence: TGTGCCAGCAGCCAAACTTACAGGGGGCTTTCCTCCTACAATGAGCAGTTCTTC. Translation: CASSQTYRGLSSYNEQFF.

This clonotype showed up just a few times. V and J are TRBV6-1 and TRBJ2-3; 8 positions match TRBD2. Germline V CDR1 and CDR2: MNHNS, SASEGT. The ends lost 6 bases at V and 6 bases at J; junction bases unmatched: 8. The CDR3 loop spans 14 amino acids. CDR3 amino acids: CASRRGGHQDTQYF. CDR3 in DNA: TGTGCCAGCAGACGGGGGGGGCATCAGGATACGCAGTATTTT.

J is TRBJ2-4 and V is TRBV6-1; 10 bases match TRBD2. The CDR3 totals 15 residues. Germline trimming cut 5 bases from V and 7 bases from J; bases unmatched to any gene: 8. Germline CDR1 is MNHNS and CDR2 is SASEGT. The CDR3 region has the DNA TGTGCCAGCAGTTACAGCGGGAGGGTCGGTAACATTCAGTACTTC. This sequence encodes CASSYSGRVGNIQYF.

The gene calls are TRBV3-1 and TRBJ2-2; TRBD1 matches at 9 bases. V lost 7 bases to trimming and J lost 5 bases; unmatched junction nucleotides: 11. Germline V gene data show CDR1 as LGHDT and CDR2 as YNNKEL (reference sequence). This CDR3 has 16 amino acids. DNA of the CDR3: TGTGCCAGCACCCAGCGAGGGACAGGGAATACCGGGGAGCTGTTTTTT. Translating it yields CASTQRGTGNTGELFF.

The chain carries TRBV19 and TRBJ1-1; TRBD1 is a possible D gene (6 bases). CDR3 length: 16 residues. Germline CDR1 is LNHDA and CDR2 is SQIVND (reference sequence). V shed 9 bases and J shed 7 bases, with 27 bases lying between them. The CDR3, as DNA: TGTGCCAGCTCTAAAGAACAGGGTGATTCTTTGGGTGAAGCTTTCTTT. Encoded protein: CASSKEQGDSLGEAFF. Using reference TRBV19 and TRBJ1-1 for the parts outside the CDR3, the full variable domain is DGGITQSPKYLFRKEGQNVTLSCEQNLNHDAMYWYRQDPGQGLRLIYYSQIVNDFQKGDIAEGYSVSREKKESFPLTVTSAQKNPTAFYLCASSKEQGDSLGEAFFGQGTRLTVV.

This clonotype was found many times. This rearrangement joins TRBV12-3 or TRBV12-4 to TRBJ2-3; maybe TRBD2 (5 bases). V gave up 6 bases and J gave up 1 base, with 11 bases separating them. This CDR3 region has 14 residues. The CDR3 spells CASRPDYGTDTQYF. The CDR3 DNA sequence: TGTGCCAGCAGACCCGACTACGGCACAGATACGCAGTATTTT.

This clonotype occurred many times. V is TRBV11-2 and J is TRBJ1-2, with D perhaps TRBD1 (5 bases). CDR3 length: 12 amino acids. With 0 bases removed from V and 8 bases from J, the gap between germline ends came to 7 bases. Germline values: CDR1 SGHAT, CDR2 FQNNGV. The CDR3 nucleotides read TGTGCCAGCAGCTTAGAGGGACGAGGCTACACCTTC. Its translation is CASSLEGRGYTF.

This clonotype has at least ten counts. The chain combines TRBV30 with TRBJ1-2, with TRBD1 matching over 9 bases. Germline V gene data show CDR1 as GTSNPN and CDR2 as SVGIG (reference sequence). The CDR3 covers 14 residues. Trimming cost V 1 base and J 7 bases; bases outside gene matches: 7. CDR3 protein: CAWSGTGGNPGYTF. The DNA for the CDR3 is TGTGCCTGGAGTGGTACAGGGGGCAATCCTGGCTACACCTTC.

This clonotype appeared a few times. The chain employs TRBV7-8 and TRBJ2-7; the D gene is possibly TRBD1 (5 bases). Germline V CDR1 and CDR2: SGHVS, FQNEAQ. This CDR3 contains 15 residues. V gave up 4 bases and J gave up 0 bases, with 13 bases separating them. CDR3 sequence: CASSSRQLSSYEQYF. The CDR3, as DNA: TGTGCCAGCAGCTCAAGACAGCTTAGCTCCTACGAGCAGTACTTC.

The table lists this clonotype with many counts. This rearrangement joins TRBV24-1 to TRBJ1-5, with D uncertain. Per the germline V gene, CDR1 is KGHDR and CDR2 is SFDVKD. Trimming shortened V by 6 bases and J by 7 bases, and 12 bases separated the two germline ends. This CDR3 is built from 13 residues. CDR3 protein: CATSHKHGQPQHF. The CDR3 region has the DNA TGTGCCACCAGTCACAAACATGGGCAGCCCCAGCATTTT.

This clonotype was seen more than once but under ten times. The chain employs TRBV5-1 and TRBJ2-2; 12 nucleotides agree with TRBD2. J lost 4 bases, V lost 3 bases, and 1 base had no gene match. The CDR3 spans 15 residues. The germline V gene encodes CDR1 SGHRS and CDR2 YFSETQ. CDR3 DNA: TGCGCCAGCAGCTGGGGACTAGCGGGCACCGGGGAGCTGTTTTTT. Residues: CASSWGLAGTGELFF.

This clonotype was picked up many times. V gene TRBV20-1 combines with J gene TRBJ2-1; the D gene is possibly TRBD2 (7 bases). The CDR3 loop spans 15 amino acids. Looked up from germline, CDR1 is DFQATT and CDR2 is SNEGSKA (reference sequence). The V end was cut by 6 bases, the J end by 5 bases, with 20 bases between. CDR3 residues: CSARAAGRDNNEQFF. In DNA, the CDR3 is TGCAGTGCCAGGGCTGCTGGGAGGGACAACAATGAGCAGTTCTTC.

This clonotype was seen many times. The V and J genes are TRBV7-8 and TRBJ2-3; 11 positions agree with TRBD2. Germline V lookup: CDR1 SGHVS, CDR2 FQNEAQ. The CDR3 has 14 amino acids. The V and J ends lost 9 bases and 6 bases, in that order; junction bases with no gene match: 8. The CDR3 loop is CASQPLAGGDTQYF. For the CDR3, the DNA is TGTGCCAGTCAACCCCTAGCGGGAGGTGATACGCAGTATTTT.

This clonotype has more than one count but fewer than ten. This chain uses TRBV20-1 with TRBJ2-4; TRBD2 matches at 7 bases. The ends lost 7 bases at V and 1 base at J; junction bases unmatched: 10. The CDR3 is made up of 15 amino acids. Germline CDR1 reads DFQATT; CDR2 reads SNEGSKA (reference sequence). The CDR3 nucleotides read TGCAGTGGGTCTAGCGGTCGGTTGGCCAAAAACATTCAGTACTTC. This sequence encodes CSGSSGRLAKNIQYF.

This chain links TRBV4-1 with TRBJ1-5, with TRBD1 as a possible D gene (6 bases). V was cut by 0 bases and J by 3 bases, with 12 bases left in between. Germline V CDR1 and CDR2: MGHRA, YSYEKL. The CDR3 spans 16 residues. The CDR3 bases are TGCGCCAGCAGCCAAGAAAAGGCAGGGGCCAATCAGCCCCAGCATTTT. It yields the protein CASSQEKAGANQPQHF.